This entry features one T cell receptor beta chain sequence. Its matching antigen is unknown. The data derive from a study of cytomegalovirus exposure and HLA in healthy donors. Study-level information: Tens of millions of unique TCR sequences came from HLA-typed donors in an early release.

PCR amplification relied on 60 Vbeta primers (plus 13 Jbeta primers). Produced via immunoSEQ multiplex PCR; TCRdb's table is partial and in-frame only. The sample lists more than 65,000 clones; approximately 81% were seen once. Study-wide results and limits: A later analysis reportedly identified an Asian-associated ancestry cluster as carrying fewer N-insertions than the 666-donor mean. Accurate predictions that matched the HLA-A and HLA-B alleles of most subjects were reportedly made from TCR beta sequences.

The clonotype was recovered from a woman aged 50 to 60 in good health and CMV-seropositive. Sequenced material: PBMCs.

This CDR3 reads CASTPRARTDTQYF. CDR3 in DNA: TGTGCCAGCACTCCTCGCGCCCGCACAGATACGCAGTATTTT. The chain uses TRBV9 and TRBJ2-3; unclear D gene. Trimming left V 6 bases short and J 1 base short, with 12 bases between. This CDR3 is 14 amino acids long. Germline CDR1 is SGDLS and CDR2 is YYNGEE.